This T cell receptor beta chain comes out of a study of T cell responses to AZD1222 COVID-19 vaccine. The CDR3 consists of 16 residues. After removal of 4 bases from V and 5 bases from J, the junction contained 8 bases not matched to a gene. Germline V lookup: CDR1 LGHNA, CDR2 YNFKEQ. Only in-frame clones appear in the TCRdb table, and some are missing; sequencing was by immunoSEQ multiplex PCR. This sample has 120,000 to 150,000 clones; 70% to 90% occur once, and the top ten carry 5% to 6.5%. This sequence joins TRBV4-2 and TRBJ2-5; 12 bases are shared with TRBD2. This clonotype was sampled from an adult in good health. The sequences come from peripheral blood, collected on day 0 of AZD1222 vaccination. CDR3 protein: CASSPGTSGLGETQYF. The DNA of the CDR3 is TGTGCCAGCAGCCCCGGGACTAGCGGGCTCGGGGAGACCCAGTACTTC.